This TCR beta chain was documented in a study of CD8+ T cells in alopecia areata. Researchers picked out CD4+ and CD8+ T cells from PBMCs by sorting. Study-level findings and limits: Elevated clonality characterized lesional scalp relative to normal scalp, particularly in alopecia totalis/universalis.

CDR3 length equals 13 residues. The J segment lost 5 bases and the V segment lost 5 bases, leaving 3 bases of the junction unmatched. CDR1 and CDR2 (germline): SGHAT, FQDESV (reference sequence). Worth noting for this clone: Its target is unknown.

Reverse transcribed after extraction, RNA yielded cDNA as the sequencing template. Measured with immunoSEQ multiplex PCR; TCRdb has only the in-frame clones, and not every one. The sample shows 130,000 to 150,000 clones, 51% of them seen only once. This chain joins TRBV11-1 and TRBJ2-1; TRBD2 matches 7 bases. This sequence was found in a human donor with alopecia areata. Sequenced here: CD4+ T cells sorted from blood, sampled at week 0. CDR3 bases: TGTGCCAGCAGCCGCCGGGGGGACAATGAGCAGTTCTTC. Translation: CASSRRGDNEQFF.